Following are 8 T cell receptor beta chains from one sample sequenced in a study of blood T cells in healthy people across ages. A J-beta primer mix and a sample-barcoded 5' primer were used in a second PCR of roughly 6 to 11 cycles. Using its own MiXCR run on the 5' RACE reads, TCRdb lists one record per CDR3 protein. Found here are around 1.1 million distinct CDR3 sequences, about two fifths of them singletons; the top ten hold around 14%. The sequenced sample was blood. The receptors come from a young man in good health.

Comment on this clonotype: No DNA is shown, since the ends of the CDR3 on it are uncertain; the CDR3 is the one TCRdb lists. This rearrangement joins TRBV5-1 to TRBJ1-6; the table's D call TRBD1 went unverified against the DNA. Germline V gives CDR1 SGHRS, CDR2 YFSETQ. 14 amino acids form the CDR3, both terminal residues included. CDR3 amino acids: CASSLVGDGSPPHF.

The chain recombines TRBV4-2 with TRBJ2-1, with 11 positions matching TRBD2. The better agreement between TRBJ2-7 and the DNA end casts doubt on the J call. Germline V gives CDR1 LGHNA, CDR2 YNFKEQ. The CDR3 consists of 17 residues. CDR3 sequence reads: CASSQLAGGHSYNEQYF. The CDR3 bases are TGTGCCAGCAGCCAATTAGCGGGGGGGCACTCCTACAATGAGCAGTACTTC.

The J gene is TRBJ2-7, the V gene TRBV7-6, with a weak D call TRBD1 (6 bases). The V gene lost 5 bases and the J gene lost 3 bases, with 11 bases spanning the gap. The CDR3 runs 13 residues. Germline V gives CDR1 SGHVS, CDR2 FNYEAQ. CDR3 amino acids: CASSVSDSYEQYF. Written as DNA, the CDR3 is TGTGCCAGCAGCGTTTCGGACAGCTACGAGCAGTACTTC.

The chain carries TRBV13 and TRBJ2-3; D gene unclear. Trimming shortened V by 2 bases and J by 1 base, and 13 bases separated the two germline ends. CDR1 and CDR2 (germline): PRHDT, FYEKMQ (reference sequence). This CDR3 comprises 16 residues. This chain's CDR3 is CASSLKRGLGTDTQYF. The CDR3, as DNA: TGTGCCAGCAGCTTAAAACGTGGGCTAGGCACAGATACGCAGTATTTT.

The rearrangement links TRBV7-2 to TRBJ1-4; D may be TRBD1 (5 bases). The germline CDR1 and CDR2 sequences are SGHTA and FQGNSA. Trimming shortened V by 5 bases and J by 6 bases, and 19 bases separated the two germline ends. The CDR3 sequence is 16 residues long. This CDR3 is CASSPKAGPPHEKLFF. CDR3 nucleotide sequence: TGTGCCAGCAGCCCTAAGGCGGGACCCCCGCATGAAAAACTGTTTTTT.

This clonotype appeared a few times. CDR3 in DNA: TGTGCCAGCAGCACGTCCCACAATGAGCAGTTCTTC. Translated, it gives CASSTSHNEQFF. This chain uses TRBV11-2 with TRBJ2-1, with no clear D. Germline CDR1 reads SGHAT; CDR2 reads FQNNGV. The V end was cut by 5 bases, the J end by 5 bases, with 7 bases between. This CDR3 has 12 amino acids.

Turning to this clonotype: Given a much more abundant clone one base away, this may be a read error. The chain employs TRBV10-3 and TRBJ2-3; D may be TRBD2 (5 bases). This CDR3 has 12 amino acids. Germline V CDR1 and CDR2: ENHRY, SYGVKD. The CDR3 loop is CAINGPRDMQYF. DNA for the CDR3: TGTGCCATCAACGGACCCCGGGATATGCAGTATTTT.

This clonotype was seen only a few times. This chain joins TRBV20-1 and TRBJ2-7; 7 nucleotides align to TRBD1. The germline V gene has CDR1 DFQATT and CDR2 SNEGSKA (reference sequence). The J segment lost 0 bases and the V segment lost 3 bases, leaving 5 bases of the junction unmatched. The CDR3 loop spans 14 amino acids. In DNA, the CDR3 is TGCAGTGCTAGGATGGGGACAGCCTCCTACGAGCAGTACTTC. It specifies CSARMGTASYEQYF.